The 22 T cell receptor beta chains below all came from one sample that was sequenced in a study of a mutant IDH1 vaccine in newly diagnosed glioma. No antigen has been identified for these receptors. Sequenced by immunoSEQ multiplex PCR; TCRdb stores in-frame clones only, minus some. The sample lists around 100,000 clones, under 90% occurring once. The sample's time point: week 47, end of study. Topical imiquimod was applied with each vaccine dose, which held 300 ug of mutant IDH1 20-mer peptide. Sample: PBMCs, taken from a glioma patient whose treatment included an IDH1 peptide vaccine. The receptors derive from a woman aged 50 to 60 with glioma.

The rearrangement uses TRBV9 and TRBJ1-3; possible D gene TRBD1, 5 bases. Looked up from germline, CDR1 is SGDLS and CDR2 is YYNGEE. With 4 bases removed from V and 4 bases from J, the gap between germline ends came to 18 bases. This CDR3 is 16 amino acids long. The CDR3 region is CASSTSPGGNGNTIYF. CDR3 nucleotide sequence: TGTGCCAGCAGCACCTCCCCCGGGGGAAACGGAAACACCATATATTTT.

The chain joins TRBV7-9 to TRBJ2-5; the D gene is possibly TRBD2 (6 bases). Germline CDR1 SEHNR, CDR2 FQNEAQ (reference sequence). The CDR3 runs 15 residues. Deletions cut 3 bases from V and 4 bases from J, with 15 bases between. The CDR3 DNA follows: TGTGCCAGCAGCTTTAGAGTCCCCGGGGGAGAGACCCAGTACTTC. This encodes CASSFRVPGGETQYF.

The rearrangement links TRBV28 to TRBJ1-2; perhaps TRBD1 as D (5 bases). The CDR3 length is 13 residues. Germline CDR1 and CDR2: MDHEN and SYDVKM. Trimming cost V 7 bases and J 4 bases, with 13 bases left between them. The CDR3 DNA sequence: TGTGCCAGCAATATCGGGGGAAGCTATGGCTACACCTTC. It is translated as CASNIGGSYGYTF.

V and J are TRBV7-6 and TRBJ2-7; 8 bases are shared with TRBD1. The V segment lost 4 bases and the J segment 4 bases; nucleotides outside the gene matches: 9. Germline lookup yields CDR1 SGHVS and CDR2 FNYEAQ. CDR3 length: 15 amino acids. The CDR3 loop is CASSSRTGMLYEQYF. The CDR3, as DNA: TGTGCCAGCAGCTCACGGACAGGGATGTTATACGAGCAGTACTTC.

The chain has TRBV28 and TRBJ2-7; 8 bases line up with TRBD1. The CDR3 is 15 amino acids. The germline gives CDR1 MDHEN, CDR2 SYDVKM. The V and J ends lost 2 bases and 2 bases, in that order; junction bases with no gene match: 5. Here the CDR3 DNA reads TGTGCCAGCAGTTTACCGGGACAGGCCCCCTACGAGCAGTACTTC. Residues: CASSLPGQAPYEQYF.

This clone has just a few counts. The V gene is TRBV4-1, the J gene TRBJ1-5, with 7 nucleotides matching TRBD1. V trimming: 3 bases; J trimming: 4 bases; junction bases outside the gene matches: 3. CDR3 length: 14 residues. The germline V gene encodes CDR1 MGHRA and CDR2 YSYEKL. Written as DNA, the CDR3 is TGCGCCAGCAGCCAGGACAGGTGGAATCAGCCCCAGCATTTT. Translated, it gives CASSQDRWNQPQHF.

V and J are TRBV5-6 and TRBJ2-3; D is uncertain. V lost 4 bases and J lost 3, with 3 bases in between. Looked up from germline, CDR1 is SGHDT and CDR2 is YYEEEE. This CDR3 is built from 11 residues. DNA of the CDR3: TGTGCCAGCAGCCTAACAGATACGCAGTATTTT. Its protein product is CASSLTDTQYF. The full variable domain, rest sourced from reference TRBV5-6 and TRBJ2-3, is DAGVTQSPTHLIKTRGQQVTLRCSPKSGHDTVSWYQQALGQGPQFIFQYYEEEERQRGNFPDRFSGHQFPNYSSELNVNALLLGDSALYLCASSLTDTQYFGPGTRLTVL.

This rearrangement joins TRBV7-9 to TRBJ2-7; D tentatively fits TRBD1 or TRBD2 (7 bases each). Germline-derived CDR1 and CDR2 are SEHNR and FQNEAQ (reference sequence). The CDR3 has 14 amino acids. Between the trimmed V and J ends, which lost 3 bases and 3 bases, there was a span of 12 bases. The CDR3 protein is CASSFQGGFYEQYF. The CDR3 region has the DNA TGTGCCAGCAGCTTTCAGGGGGGGTTCTACGAGCAGTACTTC.

This clone came up a few times. J is TRBJ2-7 and V is TRBV27, with D perhaps TRBD1 (6 bases). The V and J ends lost 10 bases and 0 bases respectively, with 16 bases between them. Germline V gene data show CDR1 as MNHEY and CDR2 as SMNVEV (reference sequence). This CDR3 has 14 amino acids. The CDR3: CATVPGHPSYEQYF. The DNA for the CDR3 is TGTGCCACCGTACCGGGACATCCCTCCTACGAGCAGTACTTC.

This clone was seen a single time. CDR3 sequence reads: CASSGRGVLAGGSYNEQFF. CDR3 nucleotides: TGTGCCAGCAGCGGGAGGGGGGTCCTAGCGGGAGGATCTTACAATGAGCAGTTCTTC. The chain couples TRBV7-2 to TRBJ2-1; 11 bases agree with TRBD2. V was pared by 5 bases and J by 4 bases, with 16 bases of the junction left unmatched. This CDR3 has 19 amino acids. Germline CDR1 reads SGHTA; CDR2 reads FQGNSA.

This chain links TRBV15 with TRBJ1-2; possibly TRBD1 for D (5 bases). CDR3 length: 15 residues. V was shortened by 2 bases and J by 1 base, with 11 bases between the two germline ends. In germline, CDR1 is LNHNV, CDR2 YYDKDF (reference sequence). CDR3 region: CATSRQTEDNYGYTF. CDR3 DNA: TGTGCCACCAGCAGACAGACAGAAGATAACTATGGCTACACCTTC.

This clone was recorded a few times. The chain links TRBV12-5 to TRBJ2-7; 9 bases fit TRBD1. After removal of 0 bases from V and 0 bases from J, the junction contained 0 bases not matched to a gene. Germline V gene sequence: CDR1 LGHNT, CDR2 FRNRAP. The CDR3 loop spans 15 amino acids. The CDR3 spells CASGLVQGASYEQYF. In DNA, the CDR3 is TGTGCTAGTGGTTTGGTACAGGGGGCCTCCTACGAGCAGTACTTC.

The CDR3 coding sequence is TGTGCCAGCTCGCCGACTAGCGGGAGCAACAATGAGCAGTTCTTC. Translating gives CASSPTSGSNNEQFF. V and J are TRBV18 and TRBJ2-1; 12 bases are shared with TRBD2. Unmatched junction bases numbered 5, after V lost 6 bases and J lost 5 bases. This CDR3 has 15 amino acids. Germline assignment: CDR1 KGHSH and CDR2 LQKENI.

The chain is built from TRBV18 and TRBJ2-3; 7 bases agree with TRBD2. After removal of 1 base from V and 1 base from J, the junction contained 2 bases not matched to a gene. This CDR3 contains 15 residues. Germline CDR1 KGHSH, CDR2 LQKENI. In nucleotides, the CDR3 is TGTGCCAGCTCACCACAGGCGGGAGGCACAGATACGCAGTATTTT. Encoded protein: CASSPQAGGTDTQYF.

This chain links TRBV2 with TRBJ1-3; D is unresolved. Germline values: CDR1 SNHLY, CDR2 FYNNEI. V lost 7 bases, J lost 3 bases, and 19 bases lay in between. The CDR3 is 16 amino acids. The CDR3 sequence: CASMIRAYSRGNTIYF. In DNA, the CDR3 is TGTGCCAGCATGATCCGGGCCTATAGCCGTGGAAACACCATATATTTT.

J is TRBJ1-2 and V is TRBV28; 7 nucleotides match TRBD1. The germline V gene has CDR1 MDHEN and CDR2 SYDVKM. Unmatched junction bases numbered 6, after V lost 6 bases and J lost 8 bases. The CDR3 length is 12 residues. CDR3 protein: CASSQTGSGYTF. The CDR3 DNA follows: TGTGCCAGCAGCCAGACAGGGAGCGGCTACACCTTC.

The chain joins TRBV5-1 to TRBJ2-7; possible D gene TRBD2, 7 bases. Germline CDR1 is SGHRS and CDR2 is YFSETQ. V gave up 0 bases and J gave up 2 bases, with 15 bases separating them. The CDR3 spans 16 residues. The CDR3 DNA reads as TGCGCCAGCAGCTTGGTGGGGGGGGACACAACCTACGAGCAGTACTTC. Residues: CASSLVGGDTTYEQYF.

The chain carries TRBV19 and TRBJ2-2; 13 nucleotides align to TRBD2. CDR1 LNHDA and CDR2 SQIVND come from the germline V gene (reference sequence). The CDR3 is made up of 19 amino acids. V lost 7 bases and J lost 0; bases outside the gene matches: 11. CDR3 region: CASIALGGLAGTNTGELFF. CDR3 coding DNA: TGTGCCAGTATCGCCCTTGGGGGACTAGCGGGAACGAACACCGGGGAGCTGTTTTTT.

J is TRBJ2-7 and V is TRBV6-1; D possibly corresponds to TRBD2 (5 bases). There are 15 residues in the CDR3. Between the trimmed V and J ends, which lost 4 bases and 2 bases, there was a span of 15 bases. Per the germline V gene, CDR1 is MNHNS and CDR2 is SASEGT. CDR3 region: CASSVTDYSTYEQYF. CDR3 in DNA: TGTGCCAGCAGTGTAACAGACTACTCAACCTACGAGCAGTACTTC.

The chain has TRBV28 and TRBJ1-1; tentatively, D is TRBD1 (6 bases). Germline CDR1 is MDHEN and CDR2 is SYDVKM. Trimming removed 0 bases from V and 0 bases from J, with 14 bases in between. The CDR3 is 17 amino acids. The CDR3 DNA is TGTGCCAGCAGTTTATGGGGGGCGCCGACCATGAACACTGAAGCTTTCTTT. The encoded protein is CASSLWGAPTMNTEAFF. Drawing the rest from reference TRBV28 and TRBJ1-1, the complete variable domain is DVKVTQSSRYLVKRTGEKVFLECVQDMDHENMFWYRQDPGLGLRLIYFSYDVKMKEKGDIPEGYSVSREKKERFSLILESASTNQTSMYLCASSLWGAPTMNTEAFFGQGTRLTVV.

The V gene is TRBV28, the J gene TRBJ2-4; the match to TRBD1 covers 8 bases. Per the germline V gene, CDR1 is MDHEN and CDR2 is SYDVKM. The trim removed 4 bases at V and 3 bases at J, leaving 8 bases unmatched. CDR3 length: 16 residues. The CDR3 region is CASSSRTGKDKNIQYF. The DNA for the CDR3 is TGTGCCAGCAGTTCCCGGACAGGGAAAGACAAAAACATTCAGTACTTC.

The chain is built from TRBV2 and TRBJ2-3, with 9 bases matching TRBD1. The V gene's germline CDR1 is SNHLY and CDR2 FYNNEI. This CDR3 is built from 14 residues. J was trimmed by 4 bases and V by 6 bases; bases with no gene match: 5. The CDR3 loop is CASRWDRVADTQYF. CDR3 coding DNA: TGTGCCAGCAGGTGGGACAGGGTGGCAGATACGCAGTATTTT.